The next 10 T cell receptor beta chains were all read from a single sample in a study. Assay used: immunoSEQ multiplex PCR; TCRdb lists only in-frame clones, some missing. The table shows tens of thousands of clones, with approximately 93% occurring only once. What was sequenced was PBMCs. The receptors originated from a man aged 35 to 55 with rheumatoid arthritis.

V is TRBV19 and J is TRBJ2-4, with D possibly matching TRBD1 (6 bases). The CDR3 has 14 amino acids. Trimming shortened V by 10 bases and J by 3 bases, and 16 bases separated the two germline ends. Germline V gene lookup returns CDR1 LNHDA and CDR2 SQIVND (reference sequence). The CDR3 is CATTGLRGKNIQYF. Here the CDR3 DNA reads TGTGCCACAACAGGGTTGAGGGGCAAAAACATTCAGTACTTC.

The chain has TRBV28 and TRBJ1-4, with a tentative D call TRBD1 (5 bases). Germline V lookup: CDR1 MDHEN, CDR2 SYDVKM. Trimming left V 3 bases short and J 7 bases short, with 18 bases between. This CDR3 is 16 amino acids long. CDR3 sequence reads: CASSFRGPTRGEKLFF. CDR3 DNA sequence: TGTGCCAGCAGTTTTCGGGGACCTACACGAGGTGAAAAACTGTTTTTT.

As DNA, the CDR3 is TGTGCCAGCAGCGTGTCGGGGGGCTGGGAGACCCAGTACTTC. Its translation: CASSVSGGWETQYF. The genes are TRBV9 and TRBJ2-5, with a tentative D call TRBD2 (7 bases). The CDR3 is made up of 14 amino acids. The germline V gene has CDR1 SGDLS and CDR2 YYNGEE. V lost 2 bases, J lost 5 bases, and 13 bases lay in between.

The chain combines TRBV27 with TRBJ2-1; D remains unclear. The V and J ends lost 5 bases and 3 bases respectively, with 14 bases between them. The CDR3 covers 15 residues. The germline CDR1 and CDR2 sequences are MNHEY and SMNVEV (reference sequence). DNA for the CDR3: TGTGCCAGCAGTGAAAAACTGCCGTACTACAATGAGCAGTTCTTC. Translated: CASSEKLPYYNEQFF.

The CDR3 loop reads CASSYSPGRTNSPLHF. For the CDR3, the DNA is TGTGCCAGCAGTTACTCGCCGGGACGGACTAATTCACCCCTCCACTTT. V usage is TRBV6-5 and J usage is TRBJ1-6; possible D gene TRBD1, 5 bases. The CDR3 has 16 residues. Trimming cost V 0 bases and J 6 bases, with 12 bases left between them. Germline lookup yields CDR1 MNHEY and CDR2 SVGAGI.

The J gene is TRBJ2-5, the V gene TRBV5-1; 9 nucleotides match TRBD1. With 1 base clipped from V and 4 bases from J, the junction kept 5 bases outside the gene matches. CDR1 SGHRS and CDR2 YFSETQ come from the germline V gene. The CDR3 runs to 15 residues. The DNA of the CDR3 is TGCGCCAGCAGCTTGACAGGGGGCTTGGGAGAGACCCAGTACTTC. Protein product: CASSLTGGLGETQYF.

V gene TRBV30 combines with J gene TRBJ1-2; D is unresolved. CDR1 and CDR2 from the germline V gene are GTSNPN and SVGIG (reference sequence). The V end was cut by 2 bases, the J end by 0 bases, with 7 bases between. The CDR3 has 13 residues. In DNA, the CDR3 is TGTGCCTGGAGTACCGGAGCTAACTATGGCTACACCTTC. It translates to CAWSTGANYGYTF.

This clone was picked up a small number of times. The chain is built from TRBV2 and TRBJ2-7; 7 nucleotides agree with TRBD1. This CDR3 region has 14 residues. The germline V gene encodes CDR1 SNHLY and CDR2 FYNNEI. V lost 6 bases to trimming and J lost 6 bases; unmatched junction nucleotides: 11. The CDR3 sequence: CASRGDRAGGEQYF. The CDR3 bases are TGTGCCAGCAGAGGAGACAGGGCCGGTGGCGAGCAGTACTTC.

This chain connects TRBV28 to TRBJ2-7; D remains unclear. The CDR3 has 12 amino acids. Trimming removed 7 bases at V and 0 bases at J, with 7 bases between. CDR1 is MDHEN, CDR2 SYDVKM, per germline. CDR3 amino acids: CASTTSSYEQYF. The CDR3 DNA reads TGTGCCAGCACCACGAGCTCCTACGAGCAGTACTTC.

The table lists this clone with a count of one. V is TRBV19 and J is TRBJ1-5; 8 positions match TRBD1. The CDR3 is 15 amino acids. Germline CDR1 LNHDA, CDR2 SQIVND (reference sequence). Trimming removed 7 bases from V and 5 bases from J; junction bases left unmatched: 10. The CDR3 spells CASKGGDRGYQPQHF. CDR3 coding DNA: TGTGCCAGTAAAGGGGGCGACAGGGGTTATCAGCCCCAGCATTTT.